Given below is one T cell receptor (beta chain) in context. Its antigen is unknown. The data belong to a study of cytotoxic CD8 clonotypes in ibrutinib-treated CLL. Study details: The study included 11 relapsed/refractory and roughly 15 treatment-naive patients; 17 had IGHV unmutated disease. The taking of response samples occurred after a median roughly 11 months of treatment, with a range of 6 to 36. Study-level results: Clonality correlated strongly with circulating CD8+ T cells and exceeded age-matched healthy donors at baseline.

Method: immunoSEQ multiplex PCR; TCRdb's copy keeps in-frame clones and lacks some. In the table there are approximately 350,000 clones, over 55% of which are singletons. The CDR3 is 17 residues long. Germline lookup yields CDR1 LGHNA and CDR2 YSLEER. J was trimmed by 2 bases and V by 0 bases; bases with no gene match: 6. The input for sequencing was PBMCs, taken after 36 months of ibrutinib treatment. The V and J genes are TRBV4-3 and TRBJ2-3; 9 bases fit TRBD2. This clonotype was obtained from a human donor with chronic lymphocytic leukemia. CDR3 residues: CASSQDNAGGITDTQYF. DNA for the CDR3: TGCGCCAGCAGCCAAGATAATGCGGGAGGGATCACAGATACGCAGTATTTT.